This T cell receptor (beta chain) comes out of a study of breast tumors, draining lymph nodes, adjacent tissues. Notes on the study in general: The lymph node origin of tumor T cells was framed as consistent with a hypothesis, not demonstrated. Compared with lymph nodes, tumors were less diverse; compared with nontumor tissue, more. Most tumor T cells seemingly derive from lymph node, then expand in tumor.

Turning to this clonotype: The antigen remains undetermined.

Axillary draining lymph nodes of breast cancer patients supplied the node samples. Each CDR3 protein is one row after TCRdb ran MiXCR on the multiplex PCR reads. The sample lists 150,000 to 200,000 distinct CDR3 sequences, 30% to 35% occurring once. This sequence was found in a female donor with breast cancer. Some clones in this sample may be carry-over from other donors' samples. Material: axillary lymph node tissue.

Here the CDR3 DNA reads TGTGCCAGCAGCCCGGCGGGGTGGAATGAGCAGTTCTTC. Translation gives CASSPAGWNEQFF. The chain is built from TRBV27 and TRBJ2-1; TRBD2 is a possible D gene (6 bases). V lost 6 bases and J lost 7, with 13 bases in between. CDR3 length: 13 amino acids. The V gene's germline CDR1 is MNHEY and CDR2 SMNVEV (reference sequence).